These 17 T cell receptor beta chains came from one sample sequenced in a study of blood T cells in healthy people across ages. The second PCR ran roughly 7 to 12 cycles with a sample-barcoded 5' primer and J-beta primers. TCRdb recomputed calls from the 5' RACE reads with MiXCR, one row per CDR3 protein. Here the sample spans around 780,000 distinct CDR3 sequences, around 24% being singletons. These records were also assigned to another study, of T cells of mothers and their children.

The sample was blood. The origin of the receptors is a boy younger than 18 in good health.

The CDR3 spells CASKVRADTEAFF. The CDR3 DNA is TGTGCCAGCAAGGTCCGGGCGGACACTGAAGCTTTCTTT. This rearrangement joins TRBV12-3 or TRBV12-4 to TRBJ1-1; unclear D gene. The CDR3 runs to 13 residues. Trimming shortened V by 7 bases and J by 3 bases, and 12 bases separated the two germline ends.

V gene TRBV9 combines with J gene TRBJ1-4, with no clear D. The germline CDR1 and CDR2 sequences are SGDLS and YYNGEE. The CDR3 is 15 residues long. V shed 0 bases and J shed 0 bases, with 6 bases lying between them. CDR3 in DNA: TGTGCCAGCAGCGTAGGAGCTGCAACTAATGAAAAACTGTTTTTT. Translation gives CASSVGAATNEKLFF.

The CDR3 is CASSLQGVTTYEQYF. The CDR3 bases are TGTGCCAGCAGTCTCCAGGGGGTGACTACCTACGAGCAGTACTTC. The chain recombines TRBV7-3 with TRBJ2-7, with 7 bases that match TRBD1. CDR1 is SGHTA and CDR2 is FQGTGA in the germline V gene. Trimming took 6 bases from V and 2 from J; bases not matched to a gene: 10. The CDR3 contains 15 residues.

The chain employs TRBV5-1 and TRBJ2-1; 8 positions match TRBD2. The CDR3 is 16 amino acids. Trimming took 2 bases from V and 4 from J; bases not matched to a gene: 8. Germline V gene sequence: CDR1 SGHRS, CDR2 YFSETQ. The CDR3 sequence: CASSLSVAGGYNEQFF. The CDR3 nucleotides read TGCGCCAGCAGCTTATCGGTGGCGGGGGGATACAATGAGCAGTTCTTC.

In its sample, this clonotype was seen a few times. V gene TRBV10-3 combines with J gene TRBJ1-1, with 9 bases matching TRBD1. Trimming cost V 4 bases and J 2 bases; bases outside gene matches: 8. Per the germline V gene, CDR1 is ENHRY and CDR2 is SYGVKD. The length of the CDR3 is 16 residues. CDR3 in DNA: TGTGCCATCAGTGGGGGACAGGGTCAGAGAAACACTGAAGCTTTCTTT. Translating gives CAISGGQGQRNTEAFF.

The chain carries TRBV10-3 and TRBJ2-5, with D perhaps TRBD1 or TRBD2 (6 bases each). Germline lookup yields CDR1 ENHRY and CDR2 SYGVKD. V was cut by 0 bases and J by 1 base, with 9 bases left in between. This CDR3 is 15 amino acids long. The CDR3 nucleotides are TGTGCCATCAGTGAGTCTCGGGGGCCCCAAGAGACCCAGTACTTC. Translation: CAISESRGPQETQYF.

This sequence joins TRBV5-1 and TRBJ1-2, with no clear D. Germline-derived CDR1 and CDR2 are SGHRS and YFSETQ. The length of the CDR3 is 13 residues. With 4 bases removed from V and 2 bases from J, the gap between germline ends came to 9 bases. The CDR3 DNA is TGCGCCAGCAGCATCGGAAACAACTATGGCTACACCTTC. This sequence encodes CASSIGNNYGYTF.

The table lists this clonotype with a few counts. CDR3 sequence (DNA): TGTGCCAGCAGCGTGGGTATAGCGGCGAGCACCGGGGAGCTGTTTTTT. Amino acid sequence: CASSVGIAASTGELFF. The chain joins TRBV9 to TRBJ2-2, with TRBD2 as a possible D gene (6 bases). The CDR3 runs 16 residues. The germline V gene encodes CDR1 SGDLS and CDR2 YYNGEE. The V end was cut by 2 bases, the J end by 4 bases, with 15 bases between.

The rearrangement uses TRBV9 and TRBJ2-5, with 9 nucleotides matching TRBD2. V was clipped by 4 bases and J by 4 bases; unmatched bases: 11. The CDR3 length is 16 residues. Germline CDR1 and CDR2: SGDLS and YYNGEE. The DNA of the CDR3 is TGTGCCAGCAGCCACGGAGCGGGGGGCGGGTTAGAGACCCAGTACTTC. Translated: CASSHGAGGGLETQYF.

This rearrangement joins TRBV5-1 to TRBJ1-5, with D possibly matching TRBD1 (5 bases). Germline CDR1 SGHRS, CDR2 YFSETQ. The CDR3 has 15 residues. V was shortened by 0 bases and J by 6 bases, with 13 bases between the two germline ends. The CDR3 loop is CASSLAGASFQPQHF. The CDR3 bases are TGCGCCAGCAGCTTGGCCGGGGCCTCTTTTCAGCCCCAGCATTTT. The variable domain in full, completed from reference TRBV5-1 and TRBJ1-5, reads KAGVTQTPRYLIKTRGQQVTLSCSPISGHRSVSWYQQTPGQGLQFLFEYFSETQRNKGNFPGRFSGRQFSNSRSEMNVSTLELGDSALYLCASSLAGASFQPQHFGDGTRLSIL.

This clonotype was picked up a small number of times. The chain uses TRBV11-2 and TRBJ2-1; maybe TRBD2 (6 bases). TRBJ2-7 matches the DNA end more closely, so the J call is doubtful. Germline CDR1 is SGHAT and CDR2 is FQNNGV. The CDR3 loop spans 14 amino acids. The DNA of the CDR3 is TGTGCCAGCAGCTTAAGGAGGGAACGGGACGAGCAGTACTTC. It encodes CASSLRRERDEQYF.

J is TRBJ2-1 and V is TRBV20-1, with 9 bases matching TRBD2. The CDR3 length is 15 residues. Germline values: CDR1 DFQATT, CDR2 SNEGSKA (reference sequence). After removal of 6 bases from V and 1 base from J, the junction contained 7 bases not matched to a gene. The CDR3 is CSAERTSASYNEQFF. CDR3 in DNA: TGCAGTGCGGAAAGGACTAGCGCATCCTACAATGAGCAGTTCTTC.

The chain uses TRBV5-1 and TRBJ2-2; D call uncertain. From germline, CDR1 is SGHRS and CDR2 YFSETQ. V was cut by 2 bases and J by 0 bases, with 14 bases left in between. This CDR3 has 17 residues. CDR3 in amino acids: CASSFTSKVSNTGELFF. In DNA form, the CDR3 reads TGCGCCAGCAGCTTTACCAGCAAGGTTTCGAACACCGGGGAGCTGTTTTTT.

The chain joins TRBV12-3 or TRBV12-4 to TRBJ2-5; TRBD1 matches at 8 bases. This CDR3 region has 14 residues. Trimming took 4 bases from V and 6 from J; bases not matched to a gene: 7. As DNA, the CDR3 is TGTGCCAGCAGTTCATCCGACAGGGGCCAGACCCAGTACTTC. This sequence encodes CASSSSDRGQTQYF.

The J gene is TRBJ2-1, the V gene TRBV11-2; D not certain. Gene TRBJ2-7 matches the end of the DNA better, so the J call may be wrong. The CDR3 is 15 amino acids. Germline CDR1 is SGHAT and CDR2 is FQNNGV. CDR3 DNA: TGTGCCAGCAGCCCCCGGGTCGCCGACCTCTACGAGCAGTACTTC. Translated, it gives CASSPRVADLYEQYF.

The chain joins TRBV28 to TRBJ2-6; 7 bases are a match to TRBD2. Germline assignment: CDR1 MDHEN and CDR2 SYDVKM. With V trimmed by 7 bases and J by 0 bases, 6 bases remained unmatched. The CDR3 sequence is 16 residues long. The CDR3 DNA reads TGTGCCAGCATCGGGAGGACAACCTCTGGGGCCAACGTCCTGACTTTC. It yields the protein CASIGRTTSGANVLTF. The full variable domain, with the rest looked up from reference TRBV28 and TRBJ2-6, is DVKVTQSSRYLVKRTGEKVFLECVQDMDHENMFWYRQDPGLGLRLIYFSYDVKMKEKGDIPEGYSVSREKKERFSLILESASTNQTSMYLCASIGRTTSGANVLTFGAGSRLTVL.

This clonotype was found a few times. A read error may be the cause here, since a much bigger clone is one base away. This sequence joins TRBV9 and TRBJ2-3; TRBD2 matches at 9 bases. V lost 4 bases to trimming and J lost 2 bases; unmatched junction nucleotides: 20. The germline gives CDR1 SGDLS, CDR2 YYNGEE. This CDR3 contains 20 residues. DNA for the CDR3: TGTGCCAGCAGCTCCCTGGGACCAGCGGGGGGCCTCGCCCTCACAGATACGCAGTATTTT. It encodes CASSSLGPAGGLALTDTQYF.